This T cell receptor beta chain emerged from a study of shared clonotypes between healthy human individuals. For the study at large: The plates for each donor numbered three CD4 naive, three CD4 memory, two CD8 naive and one CD8 memory. Whole-study results and caveats: Roughly 5% of naive CD4 clonotypes were common to several donors.

Assay used: immunoSEQ multiplex PCR; TCRdb lists only in-frame clones, some missing. Of approximately 500,000 clones in the sample, almost 97% were seen once. Comments on this clone: The antigen is not known.

Germline loops: CDR1 SGHDN, CDR2 FVKESK. J gave up 5 bases and V 2 bases, and 5 bases lay outside the gene matches. The CDR3 loop spans 15 amino acids. The sequenced sample was naive CD4+ T cells sorted from blood. Documented subset: CD45RA+ positively selected. J is TRBJ1-4 and V is TRBV14; TRBD1 matches 7 bases. The receptor's source is a woman in her twenties or thirties in good health. The CDR3 DNA follows: TGTGCCAGCAGCCAAAACCAGGGGGGAAATGAAAAACTGTTTTTT. The encoded protein is CASSQNQGGNEKLFF.